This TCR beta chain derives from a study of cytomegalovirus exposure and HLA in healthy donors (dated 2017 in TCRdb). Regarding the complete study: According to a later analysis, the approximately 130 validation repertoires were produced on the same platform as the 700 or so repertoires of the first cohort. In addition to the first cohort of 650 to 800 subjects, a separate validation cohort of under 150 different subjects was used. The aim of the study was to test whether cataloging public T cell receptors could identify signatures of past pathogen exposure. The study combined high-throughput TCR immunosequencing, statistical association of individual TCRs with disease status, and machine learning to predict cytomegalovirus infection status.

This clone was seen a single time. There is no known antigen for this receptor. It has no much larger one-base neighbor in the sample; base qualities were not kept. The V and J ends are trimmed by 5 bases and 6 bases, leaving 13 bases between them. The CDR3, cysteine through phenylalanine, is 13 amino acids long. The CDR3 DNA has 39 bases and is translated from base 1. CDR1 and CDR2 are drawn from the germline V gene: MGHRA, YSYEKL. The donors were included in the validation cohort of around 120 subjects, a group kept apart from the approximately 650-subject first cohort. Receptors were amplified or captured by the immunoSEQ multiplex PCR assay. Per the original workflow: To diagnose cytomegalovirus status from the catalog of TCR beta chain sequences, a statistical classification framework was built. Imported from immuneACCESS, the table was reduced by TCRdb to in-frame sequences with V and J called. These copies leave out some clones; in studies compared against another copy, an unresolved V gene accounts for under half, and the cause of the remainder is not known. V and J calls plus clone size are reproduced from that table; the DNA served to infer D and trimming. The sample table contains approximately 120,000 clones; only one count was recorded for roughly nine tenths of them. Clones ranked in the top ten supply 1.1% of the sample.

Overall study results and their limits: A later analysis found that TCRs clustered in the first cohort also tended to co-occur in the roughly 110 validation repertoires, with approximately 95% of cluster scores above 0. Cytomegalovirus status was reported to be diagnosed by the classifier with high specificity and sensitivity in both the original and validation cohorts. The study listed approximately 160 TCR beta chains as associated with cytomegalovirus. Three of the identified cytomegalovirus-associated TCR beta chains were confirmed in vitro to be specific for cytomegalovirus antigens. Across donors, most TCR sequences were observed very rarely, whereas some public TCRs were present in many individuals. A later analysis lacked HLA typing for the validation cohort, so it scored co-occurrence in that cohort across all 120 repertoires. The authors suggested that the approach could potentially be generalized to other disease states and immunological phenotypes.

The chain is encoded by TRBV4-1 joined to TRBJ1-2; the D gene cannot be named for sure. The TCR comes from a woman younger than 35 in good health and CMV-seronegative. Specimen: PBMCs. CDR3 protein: CASSIAGSDGYTF. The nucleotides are TGCGCCAGCAGCATCGCGGGATCCGATGGCTACACCTTC.